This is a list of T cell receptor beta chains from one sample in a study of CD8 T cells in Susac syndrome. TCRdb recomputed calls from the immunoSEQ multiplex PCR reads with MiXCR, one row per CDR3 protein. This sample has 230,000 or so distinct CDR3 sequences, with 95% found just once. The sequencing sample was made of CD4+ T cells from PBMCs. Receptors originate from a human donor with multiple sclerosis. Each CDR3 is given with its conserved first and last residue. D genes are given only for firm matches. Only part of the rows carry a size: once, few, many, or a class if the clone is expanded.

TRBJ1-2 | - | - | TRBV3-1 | CASSQDGGRGYTF | TGTGCCAGCAGCCAAGACGGGGGGCGCGGCTACACCTTC
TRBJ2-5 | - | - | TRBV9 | CASARKETQYF | TGTGCCAGCGCCAGGAAGGAGACCCAGTACTTC
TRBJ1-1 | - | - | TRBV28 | CASSREVDTEAFF | TGTGCCAGCAGCCGGGAAGTTGACACTGAAGCTTTCTTT
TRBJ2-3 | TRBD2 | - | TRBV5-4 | CASSLTSAKRSTDTQYF | TGTGCCAGCAGCTTGACTAGCGCCAAGAGGAGCACAGATACGCAGTATTTT
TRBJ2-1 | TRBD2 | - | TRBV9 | CASSPPGLAGVTEQFF | TGTGCCAGCAGCCCACCGGGACTAGCGGGAGTTACTGAGCAGTTCTTC
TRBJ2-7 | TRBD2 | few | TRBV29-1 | CSVGASGRGYEQYF | TGCAGCGTTGGGGCTAGCGGGAGAGGGTACGAGCAGTACTTC
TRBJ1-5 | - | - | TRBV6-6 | CASGGYAYSNQPQHF | TGTGCCAGCGGCGGGTACGCCTATAGCAATCAGCCCCAGCATTTT
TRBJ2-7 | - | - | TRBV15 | CATSRDLGRAGEVGEQYF | TGTGCCACCAGCAGAGATCTAGGACGGGCTGGCGAGGTTGGCGAGCAGTACTTC
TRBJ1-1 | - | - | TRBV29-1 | CSGGHLGATEAFF | TGCAGCGGAGGACATTTGGGCGCCACTGAAGCTTTCTTT
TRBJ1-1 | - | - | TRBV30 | CAYIKAPQWVNTEAFF | TGTGCCTACATCAAGGCACCTCAATGGGTGAACACTGAAGCTTTCTTT
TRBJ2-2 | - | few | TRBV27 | CASSLRGLGTGELFF | TGTGCCAGCAGTTTACGGGGGCTTGGAACCGGGGAGCTGTTTTTT
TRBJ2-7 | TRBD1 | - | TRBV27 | CASSLRGQDSSYEQYF | TGTGCCAGCAGTTTAAGGGGACAGGATAGCTCCTACGAGCAGTACTTC
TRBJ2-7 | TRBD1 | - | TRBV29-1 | CSAAWDRATREQYF | TGCAGCGCGGCTTGGGACAGGGCGACGCGGGAGCAGTACTTC
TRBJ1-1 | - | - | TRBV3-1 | CASSQSAANTEAFF | TGTGCCAGCAGCCAAAGTGCTGCGAACACTGAAGCTTTCTTT
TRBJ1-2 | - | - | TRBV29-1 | CSVELATGLYGYTF | TGCAGCGTTGAATTGGCGACAGGACTTTATGGCTACACCTTC
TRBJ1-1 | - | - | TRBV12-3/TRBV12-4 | CASSYDRWGLNTEAFF | TGTGCCAGCAGTTACGACAGGTGGGGATTGAACACTGAAGCTTTCTTT
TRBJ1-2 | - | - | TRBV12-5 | CASGLVPLRNYGYTF | TGTGCTAGTGGTTTGGTACCTCTCAGGAACTATGGCTACACCTTC
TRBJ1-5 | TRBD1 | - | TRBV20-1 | CSAIRQGGNQPQHF | TGCAGTGCTATTCGACAGGGGGGCAATCAGCCCCAGCATTTT
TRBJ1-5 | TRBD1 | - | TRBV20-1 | CSAMGQLNQPQHF | TGCAGTGCGATGGGACAGCTCAATCAGCCCCAGCATTTT
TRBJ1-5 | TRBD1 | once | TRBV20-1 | CSARVAGGAGQPQHF | TGCAGTGCTAGAGTTGCAGGGGGCGCCGGTCAGCCCCAGCATTTT
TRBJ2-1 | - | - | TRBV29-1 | CSVELLSAQFF | TGCAGCGTTGAATTGCTGTCCGCCCAGTTCTTC
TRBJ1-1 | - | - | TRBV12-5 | CASGLEGGTEAFF | TGTGCTAGTGGCCTAGAGGGGGGCACTGAAGCTTTCTTT
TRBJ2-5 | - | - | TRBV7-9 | CASSSGMYQETQYF | TGTGCCAGCAGCTCCGGGATGTACCAAGAGACCCAGTACTTC
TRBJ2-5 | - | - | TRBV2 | CASSEMEKTQYF | TGTGCCAGCAGTGAAATGGAGAAGACCCAGTACTTC
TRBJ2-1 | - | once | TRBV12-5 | CASGLVLVGINEQFF | TGTGCTAGTGGTTTGGTACTTGTCGGGATCAATGAGCAGTTCTTC
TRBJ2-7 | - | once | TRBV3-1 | CASSHRAVEQYF | TGTGCCAGCAGCCATAGAGCGGTCGAGCAGTACTTC
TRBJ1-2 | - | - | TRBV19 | CASSIVQKSYGYTF | TGTGCCAGTAGTATTGTCCAGAAGTCCTATGGCTACACCTTC
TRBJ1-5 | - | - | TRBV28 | CASSLLGASNQPQHF | TGTGCCAGCAGTTTATTGGGGGCCAGCAATCAGCCCCAGCATTTT
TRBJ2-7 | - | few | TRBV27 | CASSLLAGSYEQYF | TGTGCCAGCAGTTTATTGGCAGGTTCCTACGAGCAGTACTTC
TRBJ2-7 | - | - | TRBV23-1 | CASTPEGGTTSLYEQYF | TGCGCCAGCACACCGGAAGGGGGGACTACCTCCCTCTACGAGCAGTACTTC
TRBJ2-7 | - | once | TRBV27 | CASSYLAGTYEQYF | TGTGCCAGCAGCTATTTGGCAGGGACCTACGAGCAGTACTTC
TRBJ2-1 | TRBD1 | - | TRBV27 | CASSFRDRGGLAENNEQFF | TGTGCCAGCAGTTTTAGGGACAGGGGCGGTTTAGCGGAGAACAATGAGCAGTTCTTC
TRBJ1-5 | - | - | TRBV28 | CASTPRRPRRNQPQHF | TGTGCCAGCACCCCTAGGCGACCCCGGCGCAATCAGCCCCAGCATTTT
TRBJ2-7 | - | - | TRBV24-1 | CATSEILAPGISYEQYF | TGTGCCACCAGTGAGATCCTAGCGCCCGGGATCTCCTACGAGCAGTACTTC
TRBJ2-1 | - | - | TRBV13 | CASSRRTEPGKNEQFF | TGTGCCAGCAGCCGACGGACGGAACCCGGCAAAAATGAGCAGTTCTTC